A single T cell receptor (beta chain) is shown here with its context. This sample was included in a study of blood T cell repertoires in COVID-19. Study as a whole: Samples taken during acute and convalescent COVID-19 were collected in the United States, Italy and Spain.

The ends lost 9 bases at V and 5 bases at J; junction bases unmatched: 3. Germline V gives CDR1 KGHDR, CDR2 SFDVKD. This CDR3 spans 13 amino acids. TCRdb's table, derived via immunoSEQ multiplex PCR, lists solely in-frame clones and lacks some. The sample lists 45,000 to 65,000 clones, 85% to 90% occurring once. The receptor comes from a human donor in a cohort sampled during active COVID-19. This chain links TRBV24-1 with TRBJ2-5; 12 nucleotides line up with TRBD1. Source material: peripheral blood. This chain's CDR3 is CATGDRGHETQYF. The DNA for the CDR3 is TGTGCCACCGGGGACAGGGGGCACGAGACCCAGTACTTC.